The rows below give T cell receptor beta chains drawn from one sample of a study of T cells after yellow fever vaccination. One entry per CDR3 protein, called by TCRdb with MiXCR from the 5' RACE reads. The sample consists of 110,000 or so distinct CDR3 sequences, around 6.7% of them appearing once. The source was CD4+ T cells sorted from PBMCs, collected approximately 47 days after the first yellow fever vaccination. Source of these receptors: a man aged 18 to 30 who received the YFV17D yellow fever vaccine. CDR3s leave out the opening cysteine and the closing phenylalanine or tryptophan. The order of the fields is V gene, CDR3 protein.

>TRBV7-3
ASSYQLAGGSTDTQY
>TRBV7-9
ASSRLSHGENYGYT
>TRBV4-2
ASSQEPHQMETQY
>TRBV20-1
SAGQGGNEQF
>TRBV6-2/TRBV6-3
ASTPPGQGATNEKLF
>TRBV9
ASRPDRNYGYT
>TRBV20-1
SASLPVSYNEQF
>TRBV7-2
ASSFGSGGAGTQY
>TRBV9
ASSTGGSTEAF
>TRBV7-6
ASSVGTWETQY
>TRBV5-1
ASSSLPGGETQY
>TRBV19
ASSQVNSDTQY
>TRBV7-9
ASPGQGAFGNTIY
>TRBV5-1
ASSLGRAGGTDTQY
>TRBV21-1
ARQEGDSMKTQY
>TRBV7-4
ASSTSGGLYNEQF
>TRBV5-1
ASSFSQTQY
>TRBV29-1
SVLGAPDTQY
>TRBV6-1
ASSGRMRTTNEKLF
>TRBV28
ASSFFGDSPLH
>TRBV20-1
SCVRASSYNEQF
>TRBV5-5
ASSFPAGNNEQF
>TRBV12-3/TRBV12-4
ASAPQGRKGYT
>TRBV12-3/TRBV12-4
ASSANPEGVDTQY
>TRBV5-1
ASSLAAGSEKLF
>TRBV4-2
ASSPVAGKGEETQY
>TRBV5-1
ASHTRGSVGELF
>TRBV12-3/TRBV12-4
ASSKRTGGNEKLF
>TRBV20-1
SAPQADEQF
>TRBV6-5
ASSFTGMVGETQY
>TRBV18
ASSPGTGGYFQPQH
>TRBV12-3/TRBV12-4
ASSFQAVRGEQY
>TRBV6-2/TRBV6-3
ASTQWRDIQY
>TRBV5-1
ASSLAGQGRSPLH
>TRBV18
ASSPGGETQY
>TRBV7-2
ASSPIRGIGQPQH